This TCR beta chain was captured by sequencing in a study of T cell repertoires in ileal Crohn's disease. Study-wide results and limits: Endoscopic recurrence occurred in every patient whose clonality exceeded 26.8%.

This CDR3 comprises 10 residues. The V gene end was trimmed by 6 bases and the J gene end by 15 bases; junction bases not matched to a gene: 7. Germline V gene lookup returns CDR1 SQVTM and CDR2 ANQGSEA. TCRdb keeps only in-frame clones here, not all; method: immunoSEQ multiplex PCR. The table shows almost 900 clones, with 88% occurring only once. A note on this clone: What it binds is unknown.

What was sequenced was ileal tissue. The chain links TRBV29-1 to TRBJ2-1; 8 positions match TRBD2. This TCR was recovered from an adult with Crohn's disease. This CDR3 is CSVDVAGMFF. CDR3 DNA sequence: TGCAGCGTCGACGTAGCGGGAATGTTCTTC.